This TCR beta chain was recorded in a study of blood T cell repertoires in COVID-19 (dated by TCRdb to 2020 to 2021). General notes on the study: Samples covering the acute and convalescent phases of COVID-19 were provided by collaborators in the United States, Italy and Spain. The material from the prospective study consisted of cDNA or gDNA derived from T cells, B-cell-depleted T cells, or PBMCs. The dataset comprised deeply sampled blood TCRbeta repertoires from subjects exposed to, actively infected with, or recovered from COVID-19. The repertoires were released in a freely available public database meant as a resource for research on the immune response to SARS-CoV-2. The samples were drawn from the first 160 participants of the ongoing ImmuneRACE study and from 950 to 1,500 subjects provided by 6 global collaborators. The sample metadata nearly always contained a de-identified subject ID, COVID-19 status, age in years and sex. Where available, HLA class I and class II types were taken from metadata supplied by the sample provider and were not determined by assay-based typing.

Participants in the prospective study were aged about 18 to 89 years, lived in under 30 United States geographic areas, and enrolled through a virtual design. In the prospective study, cohorts were assigned on the basis of participant-reported clinical history obtained from a screening survey and a study questionnaire. Mobile phlebotomists in the prospective study collected whole blood, serum and a nasopharyngeal or oropharyngeal swab from every participant. Prospective study participants could optionally give additional blood draws and questionnaires over an approximately 2-month period. Blood samples from the prospective study were shipped frozen or at room temperature prior to DNA extraction. From a lookup of the germline V gene, CDR1 and CDR2 are SGDLS and YYNGEE. The junction carries 14 bases between V and J, which are trimmed by 0 bases and 7 bases respectively. The CDR3 sequence holds 15 residues, the cysteine and phenylalanine included. Left in the record is the CDR3 DNA by itself, 45 bases read in frame from the first base.

What the research found in general, with its limitations: Clinical and demographic metadata were provided uncurated, with the amount varying by source and participant.

TCRbeta CDR3 regions were amplified from genomic DNA using the immunoSEQ Assay, a bias-controlled multiplex PCR. The authors' pipeline ran thus. The number of nucleated cells in each sample was estimated by amplification of reference gene primers within the assay. To quantify the absolute abundance of each unique TCRbeta CDR3 rearrangement, sequence reads were collapsed and filtered. For each sample, productive Simpson clonality was calculated as the square root of Simpson's diversity index across productive rearrangements. TCRdb holds this immuneACCESS table with in-frame rearrangements only. Some clones are missing; in checked studies, unresolved V genes explain under half, and the rest has no known cause. That table furnishes V, J and clone size, whereas the DNA furnished D and trimming. This sample comprises some 170,000 clones, roughly 87% of them detected only once. The top ten clonotypes cover roughly 1.2% of the sample.

With respect to this clone: It lacks a known antigen. No clone much larger than this one lies a single base away; base qualities are absent.

The receptor's source is a human donor with acute COVID-19. The donor label of this sample is uncertain. Recombination joined TRBV9 with TRBJ1-5, with a tentative D gene TRBD1 over 6 matching bases. Sequencing input: PBMCs or T cells enriched from blood (not recorded which). Read as DNA, the sequence is TGTGCCAGCAGCGTAGAGCCCGGCAGGGGACAGCCCCAGCATTTT. This sequence encodes CASSVEPGRGQPQHF.